This TCR beta chain was retrieved from a study of shared clonotypes between healthy human individuals. The overall study: Per donor, three plates held CD4 naive cells, three held CD4 memory, two held CD8 naive and one held CD8 memory. Broader study findings: Expectations were that clonotype sharing among donors would be affected by sequencing depth.

Looked up from germline, CDR1 is SQVTM and CDR2 is ANQGSEA. The CDR3 has 15 amino acids. V was pared by 0 bases and J by 5 bases, with 14 bases between. Profiled with immunoSEQ multiplex PCR; TCRdb holds only in-frame clones, not every one. The sample includes about 2 million clones, approximately 94% of them seen just once. CD45RO negativity and positive selection for CCR7 defined naive CD8 cells, a population that excluded terminally differentiated effector memory CD45RA+ cells. Note on this clone: The antigen is not known.

The receptor was isolated from a man between 18 and 35 years old in good health. The chain uses TRBV29-1 and TRBJ2-1, with unresolved D. Sequencing was done on a sample of naive CD8+ T cells sorted from blood. CDR3 sequence: CSVEEVGKNNNEQFF. As DNA, the CDR3 is TGCAGCGTTGAAGAGGTAGGGAAGAACAACAATGAGCAGTTCTTC.